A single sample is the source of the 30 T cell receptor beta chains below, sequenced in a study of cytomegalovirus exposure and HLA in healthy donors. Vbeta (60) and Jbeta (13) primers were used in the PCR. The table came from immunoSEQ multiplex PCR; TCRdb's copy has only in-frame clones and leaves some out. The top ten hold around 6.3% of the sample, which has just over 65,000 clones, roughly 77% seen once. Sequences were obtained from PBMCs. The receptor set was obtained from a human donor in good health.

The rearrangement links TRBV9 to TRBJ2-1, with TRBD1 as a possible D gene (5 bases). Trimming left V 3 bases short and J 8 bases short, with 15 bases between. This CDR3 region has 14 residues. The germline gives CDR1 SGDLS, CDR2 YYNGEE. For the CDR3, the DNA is TGTGCCAGCAGCGATACTCCTCAGGGTTATGAGCAGTTCTTC. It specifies CASSDTPQGYEQFF.

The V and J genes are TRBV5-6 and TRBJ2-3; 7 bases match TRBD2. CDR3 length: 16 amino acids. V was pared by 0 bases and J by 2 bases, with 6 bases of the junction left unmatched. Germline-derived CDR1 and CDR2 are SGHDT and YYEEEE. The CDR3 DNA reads TGTGCCAGCAGCTTGGAGGCTAGCGGATACACAGATACGCAGTATTTT. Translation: CASSLEASGYTDTQYF.

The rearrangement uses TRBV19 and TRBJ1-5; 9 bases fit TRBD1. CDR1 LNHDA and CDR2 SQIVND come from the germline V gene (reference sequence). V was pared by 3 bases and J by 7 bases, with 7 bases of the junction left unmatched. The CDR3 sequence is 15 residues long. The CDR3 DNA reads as TGTGCCAGTAGTATGGGGACAGGGATGATCCAGCCCCAGCATTTT. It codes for CASSMGTGMIQPQHF.

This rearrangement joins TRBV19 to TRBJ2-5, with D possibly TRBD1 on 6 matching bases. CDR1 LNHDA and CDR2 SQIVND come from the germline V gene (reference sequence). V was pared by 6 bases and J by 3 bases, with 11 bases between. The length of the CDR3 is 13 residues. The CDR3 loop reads CASRSAGEETQYF. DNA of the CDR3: TGTGCCAGTAGATCGGCAGGGGAAGAGACCCAGTACTTC.

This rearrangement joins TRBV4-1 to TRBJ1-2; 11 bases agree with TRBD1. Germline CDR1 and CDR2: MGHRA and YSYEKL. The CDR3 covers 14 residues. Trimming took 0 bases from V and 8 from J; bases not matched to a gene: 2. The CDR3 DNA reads TGCGCCAGCAGCCAAGAGGGACAGGGGGAAGGCTACACCTTC. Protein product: CASSQEGQGEGYTF.

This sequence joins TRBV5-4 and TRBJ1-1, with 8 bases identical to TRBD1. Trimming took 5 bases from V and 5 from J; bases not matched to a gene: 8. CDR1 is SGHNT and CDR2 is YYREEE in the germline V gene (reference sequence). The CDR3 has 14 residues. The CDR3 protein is CASRAQGEGTEAFF. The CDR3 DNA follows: TGTGCCAGCAGGGCACAGGGGGAAGGGACTGAAGCTTTCTTT.

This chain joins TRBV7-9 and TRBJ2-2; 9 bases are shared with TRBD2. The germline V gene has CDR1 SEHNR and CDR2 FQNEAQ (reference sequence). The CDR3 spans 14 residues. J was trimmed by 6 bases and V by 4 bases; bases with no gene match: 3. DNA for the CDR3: TGTGCCAGCAGCTCGGGACTAGCCCCCGGGGAGCTGTTTTTT. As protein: CASSSGLAPGELFF.

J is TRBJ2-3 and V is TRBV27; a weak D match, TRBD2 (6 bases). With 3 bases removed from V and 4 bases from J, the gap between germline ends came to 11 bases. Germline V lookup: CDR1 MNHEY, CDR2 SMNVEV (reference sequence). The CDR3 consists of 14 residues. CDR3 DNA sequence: TGTGCCAGCAGTTTCTCGGGGGTCCCAGATACGCAGTATTTT. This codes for CASSFSGVPDTQYF.

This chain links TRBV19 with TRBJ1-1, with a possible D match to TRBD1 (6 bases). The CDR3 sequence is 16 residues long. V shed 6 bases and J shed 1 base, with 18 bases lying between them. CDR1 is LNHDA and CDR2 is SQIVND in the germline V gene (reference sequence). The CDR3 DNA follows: TGTGCCAGTAGCCCATCGGGGGGGCGACGGAACACTGAAGCTTTCTTT. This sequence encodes CASSPSGGRRNTEAFF. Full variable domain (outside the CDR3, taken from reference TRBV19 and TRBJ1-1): DGGITQSPKYLFRKEGQNVTLSCEQNLNHDAMYWYRQDPGQGLRLIYYSQIVNDFQKGDIAEGYSVSREKKESFPLTVTSAQKNPTAFYLCASSPSGGRRNTEAFFGQGTRLTVV.

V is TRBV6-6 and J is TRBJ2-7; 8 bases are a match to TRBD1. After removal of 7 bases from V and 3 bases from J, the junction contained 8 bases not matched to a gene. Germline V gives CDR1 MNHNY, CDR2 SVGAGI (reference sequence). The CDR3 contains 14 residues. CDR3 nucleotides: TGTGCCAGCACTAAGACAGGGGCGAACTACGAGCAGTACTTC. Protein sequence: CASTKTGANYEQYF.

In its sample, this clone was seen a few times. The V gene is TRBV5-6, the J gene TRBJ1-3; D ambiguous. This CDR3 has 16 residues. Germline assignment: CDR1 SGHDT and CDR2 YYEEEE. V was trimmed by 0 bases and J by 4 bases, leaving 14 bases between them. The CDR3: CASSLDPGLGGNTIYF. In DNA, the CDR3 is TGTGCCAGCAGCTTGGATCCGGGGTTGGGCGGAAACACCATATATTTT.

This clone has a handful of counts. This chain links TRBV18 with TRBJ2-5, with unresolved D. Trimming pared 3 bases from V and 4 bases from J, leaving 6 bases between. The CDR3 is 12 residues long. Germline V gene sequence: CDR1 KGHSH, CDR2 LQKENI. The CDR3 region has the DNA TGTGCCAGCTCACCCCTTAGAGAGACCCAGTACTTC. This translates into CASSPLRETQYF.

The CDR3 spells CAWSVGTEAFF. CDR3 nucleotides: TGTGCCTGGAGTGTCGGTACTGAAGCTTTCTTT. This chain uses TRBV30 with TRBJ1-1; D not certain. V was shortened by 0 bases and J by 5 bases, with 4 bases between the two germline ends. The CDR3 loop spans 11 amino acids. Germline CDR1 is GTSNPN and CDR2 is SVGIG (reference sequence). The complete variable domain, with remaining parts taken from reference TRBV30 and TRBJ1-1, reads SQTIHQWPATLVQPVGSPLSLECTVEGTSNPNLYWYRQAAGRGLQLLFYSVGIGQISSEVPQNLSASRPQDRQFILSSKKLLLSDSGFYLCAWSVGTEAFFGQGTRLTVV.

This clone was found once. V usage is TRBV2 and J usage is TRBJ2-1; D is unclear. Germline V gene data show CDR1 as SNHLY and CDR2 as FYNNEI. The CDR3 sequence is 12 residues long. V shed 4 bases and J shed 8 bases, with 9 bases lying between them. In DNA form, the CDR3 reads TGTGCCAGCAGTGGGAATAGCTATGAGCAGTTCTTC. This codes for CASSGNSYEQFF.

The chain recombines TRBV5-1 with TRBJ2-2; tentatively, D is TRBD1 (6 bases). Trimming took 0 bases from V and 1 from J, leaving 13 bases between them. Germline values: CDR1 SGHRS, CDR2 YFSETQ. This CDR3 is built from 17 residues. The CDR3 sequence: CASSLARDIENTGELFF. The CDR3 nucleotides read TGCGCCAGCAGCTTGGCCCGGGACATCGAGAACACCGGGGAGCTGTTTTTT.

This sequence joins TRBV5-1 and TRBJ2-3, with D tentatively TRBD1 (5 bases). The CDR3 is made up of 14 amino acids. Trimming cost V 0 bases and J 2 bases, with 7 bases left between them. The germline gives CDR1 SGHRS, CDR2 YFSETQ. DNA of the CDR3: TGCGCCAGCAGCTTGGGACAGCCCACAGATACGCAGTATTTT. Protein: CASSLGQPTDTQYF.

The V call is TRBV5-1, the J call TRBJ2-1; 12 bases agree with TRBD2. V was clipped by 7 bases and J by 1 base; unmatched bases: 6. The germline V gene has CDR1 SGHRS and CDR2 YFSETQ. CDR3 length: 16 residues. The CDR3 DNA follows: TGCGCCAGCTTCTCTAGCGGGGGGGCGTCCTACAATGAGCAGTTCTTC. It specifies CASFSSGGASYNEQFF.

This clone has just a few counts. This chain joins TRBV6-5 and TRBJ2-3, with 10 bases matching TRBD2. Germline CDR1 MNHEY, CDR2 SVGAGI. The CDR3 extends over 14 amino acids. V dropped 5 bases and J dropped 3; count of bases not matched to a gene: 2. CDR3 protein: CASSRLAGTDTQYF. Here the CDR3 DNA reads TGTGCCAGCAGTAGACTAGCGGGTACAGATACGCAGTATTTT.

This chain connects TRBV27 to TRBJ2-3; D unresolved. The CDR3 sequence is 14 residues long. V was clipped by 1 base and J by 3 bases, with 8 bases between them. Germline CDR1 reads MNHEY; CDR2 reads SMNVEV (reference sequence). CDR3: CASSLLEPTDTQYF. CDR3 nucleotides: TGTGCCAGCAGTTTATTGGAGCCGACAGATACGCAGTATTTT.

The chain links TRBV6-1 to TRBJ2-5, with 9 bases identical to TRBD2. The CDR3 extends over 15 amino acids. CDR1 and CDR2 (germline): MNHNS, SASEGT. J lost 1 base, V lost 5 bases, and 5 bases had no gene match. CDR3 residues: CASSQIAGAQETQYF. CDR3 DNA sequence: TGTGCCAGCAGTCAGATAGCGGGGGCCCAAGAGACCCAGTACTTC.

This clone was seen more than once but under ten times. In DNA, the CDR3 is TGCGCCAGCAGCCAGACTAGCGGGGGCTTGAACACCGGGGAGCTGTTTTTT. Its protein is CASSQTSGGLNTGELFF. The rearrangement joins TRBV5-1 to TRBJ2-2; 12 positions match TRBD2. CDR3 size: 17 residues. Trimming cost V 4 bases and J 1 base; bases outside gene matches: 5. Looked up from germline, CDR1 is SGHRS and CDR2 is YFSETQ.

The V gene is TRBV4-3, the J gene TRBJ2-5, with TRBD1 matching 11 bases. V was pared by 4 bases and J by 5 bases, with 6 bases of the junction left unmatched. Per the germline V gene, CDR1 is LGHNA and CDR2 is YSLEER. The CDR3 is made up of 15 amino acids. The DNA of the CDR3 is TGCGCCAGCAGCCCCGGACAGGGGGCGCGGGAGACCCAGTACTTC. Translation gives CASSPGQGARETQYF.

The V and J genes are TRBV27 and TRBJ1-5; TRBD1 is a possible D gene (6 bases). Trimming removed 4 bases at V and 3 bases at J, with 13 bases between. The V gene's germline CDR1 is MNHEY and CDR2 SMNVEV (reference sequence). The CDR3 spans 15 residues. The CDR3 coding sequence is TGTGCCAGCAGTTCGGTGGACAGAGACAATCAGCCCCAGCATTTT. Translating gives CASSSVDRDNQPQHF.

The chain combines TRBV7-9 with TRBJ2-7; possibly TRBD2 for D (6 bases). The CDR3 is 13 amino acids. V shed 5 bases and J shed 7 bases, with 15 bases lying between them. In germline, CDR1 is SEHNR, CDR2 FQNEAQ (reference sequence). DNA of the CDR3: TGTGCCAGCAGCCCCACCCCGGCGGGAGAGCAGTACTTC. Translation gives CASSPTPAGEQYF.

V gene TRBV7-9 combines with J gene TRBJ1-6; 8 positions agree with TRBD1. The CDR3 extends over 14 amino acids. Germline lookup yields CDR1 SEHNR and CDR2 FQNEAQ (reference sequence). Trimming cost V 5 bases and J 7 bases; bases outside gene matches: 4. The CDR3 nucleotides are TGTGCCAGCAGCGCGACAGGGGTCAATTCACCCCTCCACTTT. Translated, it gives CASSATGVNSPLHF.

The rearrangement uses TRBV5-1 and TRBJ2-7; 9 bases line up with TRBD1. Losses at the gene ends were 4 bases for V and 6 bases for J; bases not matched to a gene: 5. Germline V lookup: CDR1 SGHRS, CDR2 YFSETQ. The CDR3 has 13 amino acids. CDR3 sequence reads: CASSTGTGCEQYF. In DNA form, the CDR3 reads TGCGCCAGCAGCACCGGGACAGGGTGCGAGCAGTACTTC.

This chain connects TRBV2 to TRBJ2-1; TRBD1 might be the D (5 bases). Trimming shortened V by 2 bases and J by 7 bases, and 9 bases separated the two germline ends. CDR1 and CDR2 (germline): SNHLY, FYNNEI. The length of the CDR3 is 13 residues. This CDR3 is CASSEQGTNEQFF. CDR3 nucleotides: TGTGCCAGCAGTGAACAGGGAACAAATGAGCAGTTCTTC.

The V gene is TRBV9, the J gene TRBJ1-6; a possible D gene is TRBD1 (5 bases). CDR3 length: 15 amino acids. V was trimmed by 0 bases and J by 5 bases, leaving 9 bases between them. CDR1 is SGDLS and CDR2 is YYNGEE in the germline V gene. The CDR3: CASSVGQGNNSPLHF. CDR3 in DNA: TGTGCCAGCAGCGTAGGGCAGGGTAATAATTCACCCCTCCACTTT.

CDR3 amino acids: CASSEANFGGGIYGYTF. As DNA, the CDR3 is TGTGCCAGCAGTGAAGCGAATTTTGGGGGGGGCATCTATGGCTACACCTTC. This sequence joins TRBV6-1 and TRBJ1-2, with a weak D call TRBD1 (6 bases). Germline CDR1 and CDR2: MNHNS and SASEGT. This CDR3 region has 17 residues. V lost 0 bases to trimming and J lost 4 bases, with 18 bases between them.

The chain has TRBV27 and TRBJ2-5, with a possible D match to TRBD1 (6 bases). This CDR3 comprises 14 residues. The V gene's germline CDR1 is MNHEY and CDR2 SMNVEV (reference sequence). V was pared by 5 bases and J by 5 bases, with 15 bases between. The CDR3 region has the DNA TGTGCCAGCAGTACTTTGACAGACAGGGAGACCCAGTACTTC. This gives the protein CASSTLTDRETQYF.